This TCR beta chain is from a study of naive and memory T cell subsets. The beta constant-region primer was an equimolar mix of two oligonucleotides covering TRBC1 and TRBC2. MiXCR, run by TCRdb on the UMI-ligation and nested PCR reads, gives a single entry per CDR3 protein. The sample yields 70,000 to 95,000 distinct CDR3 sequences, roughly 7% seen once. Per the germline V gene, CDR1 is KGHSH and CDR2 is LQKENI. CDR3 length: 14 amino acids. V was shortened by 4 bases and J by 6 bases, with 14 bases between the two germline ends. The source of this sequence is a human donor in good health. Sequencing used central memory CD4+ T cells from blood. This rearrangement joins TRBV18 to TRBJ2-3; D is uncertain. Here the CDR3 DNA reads TGTGCCAGCTCACTGATGACGATCGGGGATACGCAGTATTTT. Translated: CASSLMTIGDTQYF.